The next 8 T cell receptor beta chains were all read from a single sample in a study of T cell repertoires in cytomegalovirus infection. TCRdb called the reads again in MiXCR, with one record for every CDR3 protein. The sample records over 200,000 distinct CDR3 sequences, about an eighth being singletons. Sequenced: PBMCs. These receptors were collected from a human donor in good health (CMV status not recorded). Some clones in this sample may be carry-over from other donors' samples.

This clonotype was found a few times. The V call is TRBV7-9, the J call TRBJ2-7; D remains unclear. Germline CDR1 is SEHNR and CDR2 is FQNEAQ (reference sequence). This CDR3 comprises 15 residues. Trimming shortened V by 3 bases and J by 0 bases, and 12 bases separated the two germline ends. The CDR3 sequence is CASSFYSPISYEQYF. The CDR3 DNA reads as TGTGCCAGCAGCTTTTATTCCCCTATCTCCTACGAGCAGTACTTC.

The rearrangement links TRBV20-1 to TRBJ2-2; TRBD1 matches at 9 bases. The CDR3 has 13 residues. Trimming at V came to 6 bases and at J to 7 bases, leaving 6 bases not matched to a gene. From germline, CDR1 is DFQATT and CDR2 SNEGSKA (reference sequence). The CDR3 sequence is CSADRQGGGELFF. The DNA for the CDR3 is TGCAGTGCAGACAGACAGGGGGGCGGGGAGCTGTTTTTT.

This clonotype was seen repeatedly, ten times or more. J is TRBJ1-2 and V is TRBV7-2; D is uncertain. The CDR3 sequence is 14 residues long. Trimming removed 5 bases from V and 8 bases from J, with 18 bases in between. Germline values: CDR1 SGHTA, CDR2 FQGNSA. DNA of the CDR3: TGTGCCAGCAGCCGATCTACGGCAGGTCTAGGCTACACCTTC. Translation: CASSRSTAGLGYTF.

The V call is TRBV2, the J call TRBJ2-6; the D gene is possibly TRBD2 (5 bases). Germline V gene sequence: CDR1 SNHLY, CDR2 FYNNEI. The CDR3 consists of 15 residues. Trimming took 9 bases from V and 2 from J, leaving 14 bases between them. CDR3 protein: CASGPGKAGANVLTF. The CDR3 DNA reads TGTGCCAGTGGCCCCGGGAAAGCTGGGGCCAACGTCCTGACTTTC.

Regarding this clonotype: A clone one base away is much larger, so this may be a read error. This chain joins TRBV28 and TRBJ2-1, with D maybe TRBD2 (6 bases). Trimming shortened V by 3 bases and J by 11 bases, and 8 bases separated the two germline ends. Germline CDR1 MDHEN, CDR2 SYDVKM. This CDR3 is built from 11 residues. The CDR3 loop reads CASSLGGKQFF. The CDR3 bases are TGTGCCAGCAGTTTGGGGGGTAAGCAGTTCTTC.

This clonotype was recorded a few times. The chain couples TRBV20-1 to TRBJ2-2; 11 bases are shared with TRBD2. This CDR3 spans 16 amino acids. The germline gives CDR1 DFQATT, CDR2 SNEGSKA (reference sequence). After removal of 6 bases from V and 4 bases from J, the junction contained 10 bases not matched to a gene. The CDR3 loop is CSAPLLAGDGTGELFF. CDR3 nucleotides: TGCAGTGCCCCGCTACTAGCGGGAGACGGCACCGGGGAGCTGTTTTTT.

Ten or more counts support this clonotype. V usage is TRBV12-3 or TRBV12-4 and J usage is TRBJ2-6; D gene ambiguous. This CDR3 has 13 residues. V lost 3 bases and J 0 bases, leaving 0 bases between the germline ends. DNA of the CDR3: TGTGCCAGCAGTTTCTCTGGGGCCAACGTCCTGACTTTC. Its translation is CASSFSGANVLTF.

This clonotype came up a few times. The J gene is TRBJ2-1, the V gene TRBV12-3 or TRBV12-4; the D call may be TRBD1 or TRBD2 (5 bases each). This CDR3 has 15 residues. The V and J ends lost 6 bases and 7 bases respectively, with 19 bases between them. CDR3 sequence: CASRGPGLGGNEQFF. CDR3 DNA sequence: TGTGCCAGCAGGGGGCCTGGCCTTGGAGGTAATGAGCAGTTCTTC.